The sequence of this T cell receptor beta chain was determined in a study of T cell responses to AZD1222 COVID-19 vaccine (dated by TCRdb to the early 2020s). In the study overall: A total of about 230 trial participants underwent TCR sequencing, of whom 200 to 220 received two doses of AZD1222 and approximately 25 received two doses of the MenACWY control vaccine. Trial participants were enrolled by age into 18-55, 56-69 and 70-plus year subgroups, with around 140, 26 and 57 TCR-sequenced participants respectively.

As encoded in the germline V gene, CDR1 is SNHLY while CDR2 is FYNNEI. The CDR3 goes from the cysteine to the phenylalanine over 18 residues. Just the 54-base CDR3 DNA is kept, in frame starting at base 1. What the research found in general, with its limitations: Conclusions about previously exposed vaccinees are limited, since just five or six AZD1222 recipients were seropositive for SARS-CoV-2 at baseline. The whole spike protein was spanned by vaccine-associated CD4 TCRs, and dominant responses were seen in regions 160-218 and 743-854. Most participants were white British and females outnumbered males, and the authors suggested that clonal diversity may have been underestimated. Spike-specific TCR breadth and depth rose significantly after two AZD1222 doses compared with day 0 and with MenACWY recipients. Because no day 14 peak-response samples were available, the repertoires could be characterized only after the peak T cell response. The 56-69-year group was small, and its depth increase did not reach significance, likely because of low power. Reportedly, close to half of the unique spike-specific TCRs recognized epitopes lying outside the regions that are mutated in the B.1.351 and B.1.1.7 variants.

The CDR3 regions of human TCRbeta chains were analyzed by immunosequencing. From the authors' description of their analysis: Repertoire TCRs were checked for matches against a reference library of SARS-CoV-2-specific TCRs that had been generated using the MIRA antigen-specificity platform. Breadth was defined as the fraction of unique TCRs that were SARS-CoV-2-associated, and depth was defined as the fraction of total T cells that were SARS-CoV-2-associated. Using the MIRA data, each spike-specific TCR was assigned both to the spike region to which the TCR was reactive and to a CD4 or CD8 class. Log10-transformed breadth and depth values were compared by one-way ANOVA with Sidak's multiple comparisons tests. TCRdb holds this immuneACCESS table with in-frame rearrangements only. Some clones are missing; in checked studies, unresolved V genes explain under half, and the rest has no known cause. That table gives V, J and clone size, and the DNA gave D and trimming. The sample contains around 99,000 clones, under 95% of them found a single time. 5% to 7.5% of the sample goes to the ten largest clones.

Sample time point, as interpreted from the label and publication: about 28 days (+/-7) after the second vaccine dose. AZD1222 recipients with second doses at about 4 weeks or about 12 weeks were pooled, because spike-specific TCR depth and breadth did not differ between schedules. The vaccinee samples were drawn from two UK trials, COV001 and COV002, one of which was a single-blind randomized controlled phase 2/3 trial testing AZD1222 (ChAdOx1 nCoV-19) in healthy adults. For TCRbeta chain sequencing, PBMC samples from trial participants were taken at day 0 and at day 28 after the second dose. About this clone itself: The target of this receptor is not known. The junction departs from the called germline gene at one end, perhaps through a read error. The same CDR3 is also encoded by other DNA sequences in this sample.

This clonotype was obtained from an adult who received the AZD1222 COVID-19 vaccine. The sample consisted of peripheral blood, taken 28 days after the second AZD1222 dose. The receptor chain draws on TRBV2 and TRBJ2-7; a stretch of 8 junction bases matches TRBD1. The CDR3 protein is CASSERPGQVGLTYEQYF. The DNA sequence is TGCGCCAGCAGTGAACGGCCGGGACAGGTAGGATTAACGTACGAGCAGTACTTC.